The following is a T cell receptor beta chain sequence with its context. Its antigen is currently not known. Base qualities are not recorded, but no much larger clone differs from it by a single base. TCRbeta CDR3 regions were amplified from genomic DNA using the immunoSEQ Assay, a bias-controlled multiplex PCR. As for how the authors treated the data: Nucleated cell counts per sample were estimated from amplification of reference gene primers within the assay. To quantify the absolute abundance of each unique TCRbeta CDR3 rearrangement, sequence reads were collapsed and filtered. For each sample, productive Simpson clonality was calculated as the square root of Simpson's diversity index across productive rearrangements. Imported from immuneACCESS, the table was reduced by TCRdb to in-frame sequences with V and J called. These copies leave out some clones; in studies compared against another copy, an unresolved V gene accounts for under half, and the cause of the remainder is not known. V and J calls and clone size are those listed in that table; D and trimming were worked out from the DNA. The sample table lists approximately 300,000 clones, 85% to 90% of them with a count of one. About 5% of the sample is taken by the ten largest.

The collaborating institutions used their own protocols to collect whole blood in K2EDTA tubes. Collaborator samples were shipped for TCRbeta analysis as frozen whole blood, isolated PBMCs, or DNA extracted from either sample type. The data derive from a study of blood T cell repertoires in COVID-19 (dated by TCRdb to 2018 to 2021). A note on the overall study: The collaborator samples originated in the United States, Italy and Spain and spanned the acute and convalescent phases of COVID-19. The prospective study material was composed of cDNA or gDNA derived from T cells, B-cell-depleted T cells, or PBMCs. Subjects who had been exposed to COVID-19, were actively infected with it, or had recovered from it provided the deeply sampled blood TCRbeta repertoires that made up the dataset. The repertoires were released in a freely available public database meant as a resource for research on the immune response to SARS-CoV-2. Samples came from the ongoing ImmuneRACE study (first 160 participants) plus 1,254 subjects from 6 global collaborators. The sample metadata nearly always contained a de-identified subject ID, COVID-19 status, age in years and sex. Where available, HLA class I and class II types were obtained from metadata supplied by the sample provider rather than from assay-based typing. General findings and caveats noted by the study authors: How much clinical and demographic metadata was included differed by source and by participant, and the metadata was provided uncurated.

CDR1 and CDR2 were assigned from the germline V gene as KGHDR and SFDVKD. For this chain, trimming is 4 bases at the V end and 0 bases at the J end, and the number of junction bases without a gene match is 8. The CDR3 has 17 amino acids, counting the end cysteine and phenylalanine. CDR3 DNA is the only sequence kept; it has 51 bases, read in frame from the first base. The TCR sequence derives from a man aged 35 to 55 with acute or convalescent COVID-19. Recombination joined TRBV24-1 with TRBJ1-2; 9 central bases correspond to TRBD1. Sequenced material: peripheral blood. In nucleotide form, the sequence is TGTGCCACCAGTGACTCTGTGGACAGGGGAACTAACTATGGCTACACCTTC. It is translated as CATSDSVDRGTNYGYTF.